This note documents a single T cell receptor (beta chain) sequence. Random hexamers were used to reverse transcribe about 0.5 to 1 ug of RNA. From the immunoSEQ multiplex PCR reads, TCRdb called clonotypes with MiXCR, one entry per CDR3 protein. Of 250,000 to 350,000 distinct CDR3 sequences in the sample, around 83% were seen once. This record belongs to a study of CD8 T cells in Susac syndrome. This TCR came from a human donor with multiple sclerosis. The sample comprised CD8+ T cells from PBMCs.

The CDR3 is CASSDGGYNSPLHF. The CDR3 DNA reads TGTGCCAGCAGTGATGGGGGTTATAATTCACCCCTCCACTTT. The chain is built from TRBV2 and TRBJ1-6, with D possibly being TRBD1 (5 bases). The CDR3 is 14 residues long. Trimming pared 3 bases from V and 4 bases from J, leaving 7 bases between. Germline assignment: CDR1 SNHLY and CDR2 FYNNEI.